Below are 31 T cell receptor beta chains sequenced from a single sample in a study of blood T cells in healthy people across ages. Primers used in a second PCR of about 7 to 12 cycles were a sample-barcoded 5' primer and a J-beta primer mix. TCRdb passed the 5' RACE reads through MiXCR, listing each CDR3 protein once. The repertoire has hundreds of thousands of distinct CDR3 sequences, under 35% of them found once; the top ten carry roughly a sixth. Material: blood. The receptors derive from a woman of 80 years or more in good health.

This chain uses TRBV12-3 or TRBV12-4 with TRBJ1-1; D is uncertain. This CDR3 is 11 amino acids long. The V end was cut by 7 bases, the J end by 7 bases, with 10 bases between. The CDR3 loop reads CASTLGGEAFF. The CDR3, as DNA: TGTGCCAGCACCCTTGGCGGTGAAGCTTTCTTT.

This clonotype was detected only a few times. The rearrangement uses TRBV21-1 and TRBJ2-7; TRBD1, the table's D call, lacks a check against the DNA. TRBV21-1 is a pseudogene locus. This CDR3 spans 14 amino acids. The chain's CDR3 is CASSKWDSSYEQYF. As DNA, the CDR3 is TGTGCCAGCAGCAAATGGGACAGCTCCTACGAGCAGTACTTC.

This clonotype was counted ten times or more. The rearrangement uses TRBV10-2 and TRBJ2-1; D is unclear. Germline lookup yields CDR1 WSHSY and CDR2 SAAADI. The CDR3 sequence is 13 residues long. V shed 0 bases and J shed 1 base, with 1 base lying between them. The CDR3 loop is CASSESSYNEQFF. For the CDR3, the DNA is TGCGCCAGCAGTGAGTCTTCCTACAATGAGCAGTTCTTC.

The chain employs TRBV7-9 and TRBJ1-1, with TRBD1 matching over 8 bases. Germline V gene lookup returns CDR1 SEHNR and CDR2 FQNEAQ (reference sequence). Losses at the gene ends were 5 bases for V and 4 bases for J; bases not matched to a gene: 9. This CDR3 has 15 residues. The CDR3 DNA follows: TGTGCCAGCAGCCCCCGGACAGGGACAGGCACTGAAGCTTTCTTT. The encoded protein is CASSPRTGTGTEAFF.

The V and J genes are TRBV20-1 and TRBJ1-1; D is perhaps TRBD1 (5 bases). V shed 4 bases and J shed 7 bases, with 13 bases lying between them. The CDR3 length is 12 residues. The germline V gene encodes CDR1 DFQATT and CDR2 SNEGSKA (reference sequence). CDR3 residues: CSAKKPGGEAFF. In DNA form, the CDR3 reads TGCAGTGCTAAGAAACCGGGGGGTGAAGCTTTCTTT.

The chain has TRBV7-8 and TRBJ2-1; TRBD2 matches at 14 bases. Per germline, CDR1 SGHVS and CDR2 FQNEAQ. After removal of 2 bases from V and 13 bases from J, the junction contained 13 bases not matched to a gene. This CDR3 is 17 amino acids long. The chain's CDR3 is CASSLPGLAGAGETQFF. CDR3 sequence (DNA): TGTGCCAGCAGCTTACCGGGACTAGCGGGGGCGGGGGAGACCCAGTTCTTC.

The chain joins TRBV10-2 to TRBJ2-5, with D uncertain. This CDR3 comprises 14 residues. CDR1 and CDR2 from the germline V gene are WSHSY and SAAADI. Trimming pared 8 bases from V and 4 bases from J, leaving 17 bases between. The CDR3 sequence is CASLGKERLETQYF. The CDR3 DNA sequence: TGCGCCAGCCTAGGGAAGGAGCGCCTAGAGACCCAGTACTTC.

Ten or more counts support this clonotype. The chain has TRBV11-3 and TRBJ2-1, with TRBD1 as a possible D gene (7 bases). The CDR3 has 15 amino acids. Germline V gene lookup returns CDR1 SGHNT and CDR2 YENEEA. Deletions cut 4 bases from V and 4 bases from J, with 14 bases between. The DNA for the CDR3 is TGTGCCAGCAGCTCTGGAGGGACAGAATACAATGAGCAGTTCTTC. Its translation is CASSSGGTEYNEQFF.

This clonotype was seen a handful of times. The chain carries TRBV20-1 and TRBJ1-5; D unclear. The CDR3 has 12 amino acids. Germline V gene data show CDR1 as DFQATT and CDR2 as SNEGSKA (reference sequence). The germline V and J ends were trimmed by 6 bases and 9 bases, with 15 bases remaining between them. CDR3: CSARTNNGPQHF. In DNA, the CDR3 is TGCAGTGCACGGACCAACAATGGGCCCCAGCATTTT.

This rearrangement joins TRBV7-2 to TRBJ2-2; D gene ambiguous. V lost 3 bases to trimming and J lost 15 bases, with 20 bases between them. CDR3 length: 14 amino acids. CDR1 and CDR2 (germline): SGHTA, FQGNSA. As DNA, the CDR3 is TGTGCCAGCAGCTTGGGATTGGCGGACGGACGGTTGTTTTTT. Translation gives CASSLGLADGRLFF.

Only a few counts were recorded for this clonotype. The chain recombines TRBV28 with TRBJ2-7; TRBD1 matches at 9 bases. V lost 3 bases and J lost 5; bases outside the gene matches: 14. This CDR3 is 17 amino acids long. The V gene's germline CDR1 is MDHEN and CDR2 SYDVKM. The CDR3 bases are TGTGCCAGCAGTTTGGGGAAGACCGGGACAGGGTTGCACGAGCAGTACTTC. Translating gives CASSLGKTGTGLHEQYF.

In its sample, this clonotype was seen many times. This rearrangement joins TRBV15 to TRBJ2-1; 12 bases align to TRBD2. Germline V gene lookup returns CDR1 LNHNV and CDR2 YYDKDF (reference sequence). The CDR3 consists of 13 residues. V shed 5 bases, J shed 10 bases, and the junction held 3 bases outside the gene matches. The CDR3 region is CATSRLAGEEQFF. CDR3 DNA sequence: TGTGCCACCAGCCGACTAGCGGGAGAGGAGCAGTTCTTC.

In its sample, this clonotype was seen a few times. The chain employs TRBV12-3 or TRBV12-4 and TRBJ1-3; D possibly corresponds to TRBD1 (5 bases). Deletions cut 8 bases from V and 2 bases from J, with 13 bases between. CDR3 length: 14 residues. CDR3 coding DNA: TGTGCCAGCTGCCTGCAGGGAACTGGAAACACCATATATTTT. Its translation: CASCLQGTGNTIYF.

A note on this clonotype: An end of the junction differs from the germline gene, which may be a read error. J is TRBJ2-2 and V is TRBV12-3 or TRBV12-4, with TRBD2 as a possible D gene (5 bases). The CDR3 covers 15 residues. The CDR3 region has the DNA TGTGCCAGCAGTTTATTTACGCAGAGCACCGGGGAGCGGTTTTTT. This translates into CASSLFTQSTGERFF.

The J gene is TRBJ2-5, the V gene TRBV29-1; 7 bases fit TRBD2. The germline gives CDR1 SQVTM, CDR2 ANQGSEA. Losses at the gene ends were 7 bases for V and 5 bases for J; bases not matched to a gene: 10. The CDR3 extends over 13 amino acids. This CDR3 reads CSAMGAGEETQYF. CDR3 bases: TGCAGCGCCATGGGCGCGGGAGAGGAGACCCAGTACTTC.

The V call is TRBV12-3 or TRBV12-4, the J call TRBJ2-3, with D possibly being TRBD2 (5 bases). The CDR3 has 14 residues. The V and J ends lost 6 bases and 4 bases respectively, with 14 bases between them. The DNA for the CDR3 is TGTGCCAGCAGCCGCCCGGAGGCCCCAGATACGCAGTATTTT. Its translation: CASSRPEAPDTQYF.

This clonotype was found many times. The V call is TRBV7-9, the J call TRBJ2-7, with a weak D call TRBD2 (6 bases). V dropped 1 base and J dropped 2 bases, with 15 bases sitting between them. CDR3 length: 16 residues. Germline V gene data show CDR1 as SEHNR and CDR2 as FQNEAQ (reference sequence). CDR3 coding DNA: TGTGCCAGCAGCTTAGGGGGACTCCCACCCCCCTACGAGCAGTACTTC. Amino acids: CASSLGGLPPPYEQYF. Combining the CDR3 with reference TRBV7-9 and TRBJ2-7 gives the whole variable domain DTGVSQNPRHKITKRGQNVTFRCDPISEHNRLYWYRQTLGQGPEFLTYFQNEAQLEKSRLLSDRFSAERPKGSFSTLEIQRTEQGDSAMYLCASSLGGLPPPYEQYFGPGTRLTVT.

This clonotype came up a few times. V is TRBV6-2 or TRBV6-3 and J is TRBJ1-1; D is possibly TRBD1 (6 bases). The CDR3 covers 16 residues. Germline lookup yields CDR1 MNHEY and CDR2 SVGEGT. V lost 5 bases and J lost 0, with 16 bases in between. As DNA, the CDR3 is TGTGCCAGCAGTACCGCCAGGGGAGGGTTGAACACTGAAGCTTTCTTT. Protein: CASSTARGGLNTEAFF.

This clonotype was recorded many times. The V gene is TRBV7-9, the J gene TRBJ1-1; 7 nucleotides match TRBD1. Germline CDR1 reads SEHNR; CDR2 reads FQNEAQ (reference sequence). The CDR3 loop spans 13 amino acids. Germline trimming cut 7 bases from V and 2 bases from J; bases unmatched to any gene: 4. This CDR3 reads CASKEGANTEAFF. Here the CDR3 DNA reads TGTGCCAGCAAAGAGGGGGCTAACACTGAAGCTTTCTTT. Variable domain in full (rest from reference TRBV7-9 and TRBJ1-1): DTGVSQNPRHKITKRGQNVTFRCDPISEHNRLYWYRQTLGQGPEFLTYFQNEAQLEKSRLLSDRFSAERPKGSFSTLEIQRTEQGDSAMYLCASKEGANTEAFFGQGTRLTVV.

Of note for this clonotype: It may be a read error: a sequence one base away is much more abundant. The chain recombines TRBV12-3 or TRBV12-4 with TRBJ1-1; D unclear. CDR3 length: 13 residues. The CDR3 sequence: CAGRRLLYTEAFF. Written as DNA, the CDR3 is TGTGCCGGCAGGCGACTACTATACACTGAAGCTTTCTTT.

The chain links TRBV20-1 to TRBJ2-4; TRBD1 is a possible D gene (5 bases). The CDR3 spans 12 residues. V was cut by 2 bases and J by 8 bases, with 10 bases left in between. Germline V gene lookup returns CDR1 DFQATT and CDR2 SNEGSKA (reference sequence). Here the CDR3 DNA reads TGCAGTGCTAGAATGTTAGGGGACATTCAGTACTTC. Translation: CSARMLGDIQYF.

This clonotype was seen many times. V gene TRBV5-1 combines with J gene TRBJ2-7; D perhaps matches TRBD1 (5 bases). Trimming removed 2 bases from V and 6 bases from J, with 9 bases in between. This CDR3 region has 12 residues. Germline V gene lookup returns CDR1 SGHRS and CDR2 YFSETQ. The CDR3 protein is CASSLMGREQYF. As DNA, the CDR3 is TGCGCCAGCAGCTTAATGGGGCGCGAGCAGTACTTC.

This clonotype was observed a few times. The chain carries TRBV7-9 and TRBJ1-1, with D uncertain. The V gene lost 1 base and the J gene lost 6 bases, with 9 bases spanning the gap. Germline V gene sequence: CDR1 SEHNR, CDR2 FQNEAQ (reference sequence). The CDR3 length is 13 residues. In DNA, the CDR3 is TGTGCCAGCAGCTTAGTTCGGGTTGCTGAAGCTTTCTTT. Amino acids: CASSLVRVAEAFF.

There are many counts of this clonotype. This chain uses TRBV4-3 with TRBJ1-4; D possibly corresponds to TRBD1 (6 bases). Germline V gene lookup returns CDR1 LGHNA and CDR2 YSLEER. The CDR3 contains 18 residues. V dropped 2 bases and J dropped 7 bases, with 23 bases sitting between them. The CDR3 DNA reads TGCGCCAGCAGCCAACAAACCCCCCCGGGGGCGCTGGCTGAAAAACTGTTTTTT. The encoded protein is CASSQQTPPGALAEKLFF.

The rearrangement links TRBV6-2 or TRBV6-3 to TRBJ2-1; D is unclear. Trimming removed 7 bases at V and 12 bases at J, with 19 bases between. The CDR3 consists of 13 residues. The germline gives CDR1 MNHEY, CDR2 SVGEGT. Here the CDR3 reads CASTLQPGPRQFF. CDR3 sequence (DNA): TGTGCCAGCACCTTACAACCGGGCCCACGGCAGTTCTTC.

This clonotype was found many times. The chain combines TRBV2 with TRBJ2-5, with D perhaps matching TRBD2 (5 bases). The germline V gene encodes CDR1 SNHLY and CDR2 FYNNEI. The ends were cut back, 10 bases at V and 2 bases at J, with 14 bases in the middle. The CDR3 has 13 amino acids. CDR3 protein: CATDGETQETQYF. In DNA form, the CDR3 reads TGTGCCACCGACGGGGAGACACAAGAGACCCAGTACTTC.

At least ten counts were recorded for this clonotype. This sequence joins TRBV20-1 and TRBJ2-3; 11 nucleotides line up with TRBD2. Germline V CDR1 and CDR2: DFQATT, SNEGSKA (reference sequence). Trimming cost V 4 bases and J 1 base; bases outside gene matches: 1. The CDR3 has 14 amino acids. CDR3 residues: CSAKLAGGTDTQYF. For the CDR3, the DNA is TGCAGTGCTAAACTAGCGGGGGGCACAGATACGCAGTATTTT.

A word on this clonotype: A much larger clonotype is one base distant, so this may be a read error. The rearrangement joins TRBV28 to TRBJ2-1, with 13 bases aligning to TRBD2. Germline-derived CDR1 and CDR2 are MDHEN and SYDVKM. CDR3 size: 16 residues. V lost 6 bases and J lost 11; bases outside the gene matches: 13. CDR3 coding DNA: TGTGCCAGCAGGGAGACACTAGCGGGGGGGAGACTTAAGCAGTTCTTC. Its translation: CASRETLAGGRLKQFF.

This chain connects TRBV20-1 to TRBJ2-1; D unclear. The germline V gene has CDR1 DFQATT and CDR2 SNEGSKA (reference sequence). V lost 1 base, J lost 0 bases, and 13 bases lay in between. This CDR3 has 16 amino acids. CDR3 sequence (DNA): TGCAGTGCTAGAGTTCCCGCGAGAACCTCCTACAATGAGCAGTTCTTC. Translated: CSARVPARTSYNEQFF.

This clonotype was counted many times. The chain combines TRBV25-1 with TRBJ2-5; TRBD2 agrees at 10 bases. In germline, CDR1 is MGHDK, CDR2 SYGVNS. The CDR3 length is 13 residues. Trimming removed 7 bases from V and 5 bases from J; junction bases left unmatched: 4. CDR3 nucleotide sequence: TGTGCCAGCAACATAGCGGGGGGCGAGACCCAGTACTTC. It specifies CASNIAGGETQYF.

Comments on this clonotype: A junction boundary mismatches the germline segment, possibly from a read error. This chain uses TRBV7-9 with TRBJ1-2, with 7 bases fitting TRBD1. The CDR3 spans 13 residues. The V gene's germline CDR1 is SEHNR and CDR2 FQNEAQ (reference sequence). CDR3: CANSGDSHYGYTF. CDR3 in DNA: TGTGCCAACAGCGGGGACAGCCACTATGGCTACACCTTC.